This section outlines one T cell receptor beta chain sequence together with its context. These data belong to a study of blood T cell repertoires in COVID-19. Germline V lookup: CDR1 SGDLS, CDR2 YYNGEE. The CDR3 contains 15 residues. V was shortened by 0 bases and J by 5 bases, with 15 bases between the two germline ends. TCRdb's copy holds only in-frame clones and misses some; the assay was immunoSEQ multiplex PCR. The sample includes about 150,000 clones, roughly 80% of them seen just once. Sequenced material: peripheral blood. The sequence came from a woman aged 60 to 75 with acute or convalescent COVID-19. The rearrangement joins TRBV9 to TRBJ2-7; tentatively, D is TRBD1 (6 bases). CDR3 in amino acids: CASSVEGTILHEQYF. In nucleotides, the CDR3 is TGTGCCAGCAGCGTAGAGGGGACAATCCTCCACGAGCAGTACTTC.